One sample yielded the 9 T cell receptor beta chains listed below, sequenced in a study of cytomegalovirus exposure and HLA in healthy donors. The PCR made use of 60 Vbeta and 13 Jbeta primers. Sequenced by immunoSEQ multiplex PCR; TCRdb stores in-frame clones only, minus some. The repertoire holds 110,000 to 150,000 clones, with around 73% as singletons. The sample taken for sequencing was PBMCs. Receptor source: a female donor in good health and CMV-seronegative.

The rearrangement uses TRBV7-2 and TRBJ1-5; D is perhaps TRBD1 (5 bases). The germline V gene encodes CDR1 SGHTA and CDR2 FQGNSA. Trimming stripped 5 bases from V and 6 bases from J, with 11 bases between. This CDR3 comprises 13 residues. The CDR3 here is CASSPVGGQPQHF. The CDR3 nucleotides are TGTGCCAGCAGCCCAGTCGGGGGTCAGCCCCAGCATTTT.

The CDR3 region is CASSRLVSDTQYF. CDR3 nucleotides: TGTGCCAGCAGCAGACTAGTTTCGGATACGCAGTATTTT. The chain links TRBV7-2 to TRBJ2-3; D perhaps matches TRBD2 (6 bases). With 5 bases removed from V and 6 bases from J, the gap between germline ends came to 12 bases. CDR1 and CDR2 (germline): SGHTA, FQGNSA. This CDR3 spans 13 amino acids. The full variable domain, rest sourced from reference TRBV7-2 and TRBJ2-3, is GAGVSQSPSNKVTEKGKDVELRCDPISGHTALYWYRQSLGQGLEFLIYFQGNSAPDKSGLPSDRFSAERTGGSVSTLTIQRTQQEDSAVYLCASSRLVSDTQYFGPGTRLTVL.

The chain employs TRBV7-9 and TRBJ1-3; a weak D match, TRBD1 (5 bases). The germline CDR1 and CDR2 sequences are SEHNR and FQNEAQ (reference sequence). This CDR3 contains 13 residues. Trimming removed 2 bases from V and 8 bases from J, with 10 bases in between. CDR3: CASSLQGMDTIYF. CDR3 DNA sequence: TGTGCCAGCAGCTTACAGGGTATGGACACCATATATTTT.

This sequence joins TRBV5-1 and TRBJ2-5; TRBD2 matches 7 bases. The CDR3 loop spans 16 amino acids. The germline gives CDR1 SGHRS, CDR2 YFSETQ. The junction had 10 bases not matched to a gene; V was cut back by 0 bases and J by 5 bases. CDR3 sequence: CASSLGSGAWGETQYF. The CDR3 DNA reads TGCGCCAGCAGCTTGGGCAGCGGGGCATGGGGGGAGACCCAGTACTTC.

V usage is TRBV5-4 and J usage is TRBJ1-4; 8 bases are a match to TRBD1. This CDR3 region has 16 residues. Unmatched junction bases numbered 10, after V lost 4 bases and J lost 5 bases. Germline V gives CDR1 SGHNT, CDR2 YYREEE (reference sequence). The CDR3 region has the DNA TGTGCCAGCAGCCCCGGGGGAAGGACAGGGAATGAAAAACTGTTTTTT. It yields the protein CASSPGGRTGNEKLFF.

The V and J genes are TRBV19 and TRBJ2-5; possible D gene TRBD1, 6 bases. The CDR3 is made up of 13 amino acids. Germline loops: CDR1 LNHDA, CDR2 SQIVND (reference sequence). Between the trimmed V and J ends, which lost 6 bases and 4 bases, there was a span of 12 bases. Written as DNA, the CDR3 is TGTGCCAGTAGAACAACAGGGACAGAGACCCAGTACTTC. Encoded protein: CASRTTGTETQYF.

The gene calls are TRBV28 and TRBJ1-5, with 8 positions matching TRBD1. V gave up 7 bases and J gave up 5 bases; unmatched junction bases: 7. CDR3 length: 14 residues. Germline values: CDR1 MDHEN, CDR2 SYDVKM. In DNA form, the CDR3 reads TGTGCCAGCACCACGATGACAGGGGATCAGCCCCAGCATTTT. Protein sequence: CASTTMTGDQPQHF.

The chain is built from TRBV5-6 and TRBJ1-4, with 9 bases matching TRBD1. Germline-derived CDR1 and CDR2 are SGHDT and YYEEEE. V gave up 2 bases and J gave up 1 base; unmatched junction bases: 6. The CDR3 runs 17 residues. For the CDR3, the DNA is TGTGCCAGCAGCTTCGGGACAGGGCGAGGAACTAATGAAAAACTGTTTTTT. It yields the protein CASSFGTGRGTNEKLFF.

V is TRBV28 and J is TRBJ2-7; D is perhaps TRBD2 (6 bases). Trimming removed 7 bases from V and 0 bases from J, with 13 bases in between. This CDR3 has 14 amino acids. Germline CDR1 and CDR2: MDHEN and SYDVKM. As DNA, the CDR3 is TGTGCCAGCAATGGCGGGGTAAGCTCCTACGAGCAGTACTTC. Its protein is CASNGGVSSYEQYF.